A selection of T cell receptor beta chains follows, all from one sample in a study of cytomegalovirus exposure and HLA in healthy donors. This table comes from immunoSEQ multiplex PCR, and its TCRdb copy is limited to in-frame clones, with some not included. The sample has about 150,000 clones. Sample: PBMCs. Every receptor here comes from a young man in good health and CMV-seronegative. CDR3s include the opening cysteine and the closing phenylalanine or tryptophan. D genes are given only for firm matches.

CASKGTLGNQPQHF,TGTGCCAGCAAAGGGACTTTAGGCAATCAGCCCCAGCATTTT,TRBJ1-5,TRBV6-5,NA
CASVRGAEAFF,TGTGCCAGCGTCCGGGGGGCTGAAGCTTTCTTT,TRBJ1-1,TRBV6-6,NA
CASSLGQVNTEAFF,TGTGCCAGCAGCTTAGGGCAGGTGAACACTGAAGCTTTCTTT,TRBJ1-1,TRBV7-6,NA
CASSLSGQGGFPGELFF,TGTGCCAGCAGCTTATCTGGACAGGGGGGTTTCCCCGGGGAGCTGTTTTTT,TRBJ2-2,TRBV7-4,TRBD1
CASSLLRGTNTEAFF,TGCGCCAGCAGCTTACTTCGGGGGACTAACACTGAAGCTTTCTTT,TRBJ1-1,TRBV5-1,NA
CASSRVSALYEQYF,TGTGCCAGCAGCCGGGTCAGCGCGTTATACGAGCAGTACTTC,TRBJ2-7,TRBV5-5,NA
CASSLWKGGNEQFF,TGTGCCAGCAGTTTATGGAAGGGGGGGAATGAGCAGTTCTTC,TRBJ2-1,TRBV28,NA
CASTPSNRGGYTF,TGTGCCAGCACTCCAAGTAACAGGGGTGGCTACACCTTC,TRBJ1-2,TRBV2,TRBD1
CACRTGFGYTF,TGTGCCTGCCGGACAGGGTTTGGCTACACCTTC,TRBJ1-2,TRBV30,TRBD1
CASSSRDYIFTDTQYF,TGTGCCAGCAGCTCACGGGACTACATCTTCACAGATACGCAGTATTTT,TRBJ2-3,TRBV11-2,TRBD2
CASSRSSQPQHF,TGTGCCAGCAGTCGGTCGAGTCAGCCCCAGCATTTT,TRBJ1-5,TRBV2,NA
CASSQGDGYTF,TGTGCCAGCAGTCAGGGGGATGGCTACACCTTC,TRBJ1-2,TRBV25-1,TRBD1
CASSPTNIPGQGAGAFF,TGCGCCAGCAGCCCGACCAATATTCCGGGACAGGGGGCTGGGGCTTTCTTT,TRBJ1-1,TRBV23-1,TRBD1
CAISEPWTSGRDNEQFF,TGTGCCATCAGTGAGCCCTGGACTAGCGGGAGGGACAATGAGCAGTTCTTC,TRBJ2-1,TRBV10-3,TRBD2
CAISDSGRVSDEQYF,TGTGCCATCAGTGATAGCGGGAGGGTAAGCGACGAGCAGTACTTC,TRBJ2-7,TRBV10-3,TRBD2
CASSLPTETYGYTF,TGTGCCAGTTCCCTCCCGACAGAAACCTATGGCTACACCTTC,TRBJ1-2,TRBV19,NA
CASSLTRVLDYGYTF,TGTGCCAGCAGCCTAACGCGGGTTTTGGACTATGGCTACACCTTC,TRBJ1-2,TRBV7-2,NA
CASSSTELNGYTF,TGCGCCAGCAGCTCGACAGAACTCAATGGCTACACCTTC,TRBJ1-2,TRBV5-1,NA
CASSLVSGGGTDTQYF,TGTGCCAGCAGCTTAGTTTCGGGAGGAGGCACAGATACGCAGTATTTT,TRBJ2-3,TRBV11-2,TRBD2
CASTRGNTEAFF,TGTGCCAGTACTAGGGGGAACACTGAAGCTTTCTTT,TRBJ1-1,TRBV19,NA
CASSRGRQANSPLHF,TGTGCCAGTAGTAGGGGGAGACAGGCGAATTCACCCCTCCACTTT,TRBJ1-6,TRBV19,NA
CASSFLTGETQYF,TGCGCCAGCAGCTTCTTAACGGGGGAGACCCAGTACTTC,TRBJ2-5,TRBV5-1,NA
CASSQRDLNTGELFF,TGTGCCAGCAGCCAAAGGGACTTGAACACCGGGGAGCTGTTTTTT,TRBJ2-2,TRBV4-2,NA
CASSQGPGLANEQYF,TGCGCCAGCAGCCAAGGCCCGGGACTAGCGAACGAGCAGTACTTC,TRBJ2-7,TRBV4-1,TRBD2
CASRSLGLAGAGEQYF,TGTGCCAGTAGAAGCCTGGGACTAGCGGGAGCTGGGGAGCAGTACTTC,TRBJ2-7,TRBV19,TRBD2
CASSLDSSYNEQFF,TGTGCCAGCAGCCTGGACAGCTCCTACAATGAGCAGTTCTTC,TRBJ2-1,TRBV11-3,NA
CASSLDRVKTEAFF,TGTGCCAGCAGCTTGGACAGGGTGAAGACTGAAGCTTTCTTT,TRBJ1-1,TRBV5-4,NA
CASSIVGGNTEAFF,TGTGCCAGTAGTATCGTCGGCGGGAACACTGAAGCTTTCTTT,TRBJ1-1,TRBV19,NA
CASSHGLAGGDYNEQFF,TGCGCCAGCAGCCACGGACTAGCGGGAGGGGATTACAATGAGCAGTTCTTC,TRBJ2-1,TRBV5-1,TRBD2
CASSPTGNQPQHF,TGTGCCAGCAGCCCCACAGGGAACCAGCCCCAGCATTTT,TRBJ1-5,TRBV7-9,NA
CASSVTGTGSGNTIYF,TGTGCCAGCAGTGTTACCGGGACAGGATCTGGAAACACCATATATTTT,TRBJ1-3,TRBV6-1,TRBD1
CASGLGTGRYTIYF,TGTGCTAGTGGTTTGGGGACAGGGAGGTACACCATATATTTT,TRBJ1-3,TRBV12-5,TRBD1
CASTLGAGMNTEAFF,TGCGCCAGCACTCTGGGAGCAGGTATGAACACTGAAGCTTTCTTT,TRBJ1-1,TRBV5-1,NA
CAWNSRGDTEAFF,TGTGCCTGGAACTCCAGGGGGGACACTGAAGCTTTCTTT,TRBJ1-1,TRBV30,TRBD1
CASSCQPRDILVLDEQFF,TGTGCCAGCAGTTGCCAGCCACGGGACATTTTAGTGCTCGATGAGCAGTTCTTC,TRBJ2-1,TRBV6-7,NA
CASSVQEQMNTEAFF,TGTGCCAGCAGCGTCCAGGAACAAATGAACACTGAAGCTTTCTTT,TRBJ1-1,TRBV9,NA
CASRGQGAYEQYF,TGTGCCAGCAGAGGACAGGGGGCCTACGAGCAGTACTTC,TRBJ2-7,TRBV2,TRBD1
CAISDPREGVTDTQYF,TGTGCCATCAGTGATCCGCGGGAGGGCGTCACAGATACGCAGTATTTT,TRBJ2-3,TRBV10-3,TRBD2
CASSLFNPGQGSEAFF,TGTGCCAGCAGCTTATTTAATCCGGGACAGGGCTCTGAAGCTTTCTTT,TRBJ1-1,TRBV7-6,TRBD1
CASSIPGLDTQYF,TGTGCCAGTAGTATACCGGGACTAGATACGCAGTATTTT,TRBJ2-3,TRBV19,NA
CASSVGQGNTEAFF,TGTGCCAGCAGTGTGGGACAGGGGAACACTGAAGCTTTCTTT,TRBJ1-1,TRBV6-4,TRBD1
CASSVGTGGRGTQYF,TGTGCCAGCAGCGTCGGGACAGGGGGCCGGGGTACGCAGTATTTT,TRBJ2-3,TRBV7-8,TRBD1
CASSHLAGGDYEQYF,TGCGCCAGCAGCCACTTAGCGGGAGGGGACTACGAGCAGTACTTC,TRBJ2-7,TRBV4-3,TRBD2
CASSPPTDTQYF,TGTGCCAGCAGCCCCCCGACAGATACGCAGTATTTT,TRBJ2-3,TRBV7-2,NA
CASSQDPVRGPLDNEKLFF,TGCGCCAGCAGCCAAGATCCGGTCAGGGGGCCCCTGGATAATGAAAAACTGTTTTTT,TRBJ1-4,TRBV4-1,TRBD1
CASSQTPTGKGMFNEQFF,TGTGCCAGCAGCCAAACACCGACAGGGAAGGGGATGTTCAATGAGCAGTTCTTC,TRBJ2-1,TRBV7-9,TRBD1